These 20 T cell receptor beta chains were sequenced from one sample in a study of tumor-infiltrating lymphocytes in primary liver carcinoma. Making TCR beta cDNA involved 400 to 600 ng total RNA and a constant-region primer. Three nested multiplex PCR rounds of slightly modified ARM-PCR generated TCR beta libraries. For roughly 11 cycles apiece, the opening two PCR rounds ran with TRBV1-TRBV30 forward primers and a C-beta reverse primer. TCRdb analysed the multiplex PCR reads with MiXCR anew, one entry per CDR3 protein. The table includes approximately 73,000 distinct CDR3 sequences, around 75% detected once. Without any cell sorting, roughly 20-30 mg of bulk tissue yielded co-extracted RNA and DNA. Input material: liver tumor tissue from sampling region 4. As for subset: tumor region T4, right-lateral pole. All receptors derive from a woman aged 60-70 years with primary liver carcinoma and hepatitis B virus infection.

A word on this clonotype: An end of the junction differs from the germline gene, which may be a read error. V usage is TRBV11-2 and J usage is TRBJ2-3; 7 bases are shared with TRBD1. The CDR3 loop spans 14 amino acids. The V gene's germline CDR1 is SGHAT and CDR2 FQNNGV. The CDR3 DNA reads as TGTGCCAACAGCTTAGACAGGGAGATCGACACGCGGTATTTT. It codes for CANSLDREIDTRYF. Full variable domain (missing parts from reference TRBV11-2 and TRBJ2-3): EAGVAQSPRYKIIEKRQSVAFWCNPISGHATLYWYQQILGQGPKLLIQFQNNGVVDDSQLPKDRFSAERLKGVDSTLKIQPAKLEDSAVYLCANSLDREIDTRYFGPGTRLTVL.

The rearrangement uses TRBV11-2 and TRBJ2-1; 10 positions agree with TRBD2. V lost 6 bases, J lost 9 bases, and 11 bases stayed unmatched. This CDR3 has 15 amino acids. CDR1 is SGHAT, CDR2 FQNNGV, per germline. This CDR3 is CASRLGTSGTLEQFF. The CDR3 DNA reads as TGTGCCAGCAGGTTGGGAACTAGCGGGACGCTTGAGCAGTTCTTC.

About this clonotype itself: A much larger clone differs from this one at a single base, so this may be a read error. The V call is TRBV28, the J call TRBJ2-7; possibly TRBD1 for D (5 bases). V gave up 5 bases and J gave up 5 bases, with 16 bases separating them. Germline CDR1 is MDHEN and CDR2 is SYDVKM. This CDR3 comprises 14 residues. CDR3 loop: CASSKAGSSDEQYV. CDR3 DNA sequence: TGTGCCAGCAGTAAGGCAGGGTCATCCGACGAGCAGTACGTC.

This clonotype was observed many times. As DNA, the CDR3 is TGTGCCAGCAGCACAGGGGTGGGTTCACCCCTCCACTTT. This encodes CASSTGVGSPLHF. V usage is TRBV12-3 or TRBV12-4 and J usage is TRBJ1-6; 7 bases agree with TRBD1. The J segment lost 9 bases and the V segment lost 6 bases, leaving 5 bases of the junction unmatched. CDR3 length: 13 residues.

This clonotype showed up many times. The CDR3 loop reads CASSLTSGSSYNEQFF. The CDR3 DNA reads as TGCGCCAGCAGCTTGACTAGCGGGAGTTCCTACAATGAGCAGTTCTTC. The chain combines TRBV5-1 with TRBJ2-1; 11 bases fit TRBD2. The germline CDR1 and CDR2 sequences are SGHRS and YFSETQ. This CDR3 region has 16 residues. Trimming took 1 base from V and 1 from J; bases not matched to a gene: 1.

Turning to this clonotype: An end of the junction does not agree with germline; a read error may underlie this. The chain recombines TRBV29-1 with TRBJ2-1; tentative D call: TRBD2 (6 bases). The CDR3 consists of 13 residues. In germline, CDR1 is SQVTM, CDR2 ANQGSEA. The CDR3 region is CSVGVAVHSERFF. The DNA of the CDR3 is TGCAGCGTTGGGGTAGCGGTTCACAGTGAGCGGTTCTTC.

This clonotype was counted a single time. The genes are TRBV11-2 and TRBJ2-3, with TRBD2 matching over 7 bases. There are 17 residues in the CDR3. Losses at the gene ends were 2 bases for V and 5 bases for J; bases not matched to a gene: 13. Per the germline V gene, CDR1 is SGHAT and CDR2 is FQNNGV. CDR3 region: CASSLRGLMYTLDTQYF. CDR3 in DNA: TGTGCCAGCAGCTTAAGGGGACTAATGTACACGTTAGATACGCAGTATTTT.

In regard to this clonotype: At one end the junction does not follow the germline gene, possibly because of a read error. V usage is TRBV29-1 and J usage is TRBJ1-5; D unresolved. The CDR3 runs to 13 residues. From germline, CDR1 is SQVTM and CDR2 ANQGSEA. CDR3 nucleotide sequence: TGCAGCGTCTTAGTTTCTGGGGATCAGCTCCAGCATTTT. As protein: CSVLVSGDQLQHF.

A note on this clonotype: An end of the junction differs from the germline gene, which may be a read error. The CDR3 spells CATRDSNQPRHF. CDR3 DNA sequence: TGTGCCACCAGGGACAGCAATCAGCCCCGGCATTTT. The chain combines TRBV24-1 with TRBJ1-5; weak D call: TRBD1 (6 bases). CDR1 is KGHDR and CDR2 is SFDVKD in the germline V gene. This CDR3 has 12 amino acids.

This clonotype was found a few times. This could be a read error, since a much larger clone is one nucleotide away. The chain is built from TRBV12-3 or TRBV12-4 and TRBJ1-4, with D possibly matching TRBD1 (5 bases). Trimming left V 6 bases short and J 7 bases short, with 15 bases between. The CDR3 has 14 amino acids. The CDR3 region is CASRINPGGEKLFF. The CDR3 coding sequence is TGTGCCAGCAGAATCAATCCCGGGGGTGAAAAACTGTTTTTT.

Notes on this clonotype: The junction shows a germline mismatch at one end, possibly a read error. The CDR3 region has the DNA TGTGCCAGCAGTCCCGGGACAGGGCACAATCAGCCCCAGCAGTTT. Translation: CASSPGTGHNQPQQF. The chain uses TRBV12-3 or TRBV12-4 and TRBJ1-5; TRBD1 aligns across 9 bases. The CDR3 consists of 15 residues.

Ten or more counts support this clonotype. The V call is TRBV4-2, the J call TRBJ2-3; 8 bases fit TRBD1. This CDR3 has 17 residues. Trimming took 0 bases from V and 2 from J; bases not matched to a gene: 7. Germline V gene data show CDR1 as LGHNA and CDR2 as YNFKEQ. CDR3 amino acids: CASSQDRGTGATDTQYF. For the CDR3, the DNA is TGTGCCAGCAGCCAAGATCGAGGGACAGGAGCCACAGATACGCAGTATTTT.

On this clonotype: At one of its ends the junction is not consistent with the germline gene, which may arise from a read error. The chain is built from TRBV30 and TRBJ1-2, with 9 bases lining up with TRBD1. Germline V CDR1 and CDR2: GTSNPN, SVGIG (reference sequence). This CDR3 has 13 residues. CDR3 in DNA: TGTACCTGGAGTCAGGGACAGGGAAGGGGCTACACCTTC. This sequence encodes CTWSQGQGRGYTF.

Of note for this clonotype: Compared with germline, one end of the junction differs, possibly owing to a read error. The chain links TRBV28 to TRBJ2-7; 8 bases match TRBD1. The CDR3 is made up of 15 amino acids. Germline V CDR1 and CDR2: MDHEN, SYDVKM. This chain's CDR3 is CASSWAGGLSYEQYF. The CDR3, as DNA: TGTGCCAGCAGCTGGGCAGGGGGCTTATCATACGAGCAGTATTTC.

With respect to this clonotype: Germline and junction disagree at one end, which may indicate a read error. The chain uses TRBV4-1 and TRBJ2-2; 10 nucleotides match TRBD2. CDR3 size: 17 residues. Germline V CDR1 and CDR2: MGHRA, YSYEKL. The CDR3 spells CASSRETSGIGKGELCF. DNA for the CDR3: TGCGCCAGCAGCCGGGAAACTAGCGGGATAGGGAAGGGGGAGCTGTGTTTT.

Details on this clonotype: A read error may explain this, as a much larger clone is one base away. Given the absence of the conserved phenylalanine or tryptophan at the CDR3 end, a read error is likely. V gene TRBV28 combines with J gene TRBJ1-2, with TRBD1 as a possible D gene (5 bases). Germline V gene data show CDR1 as MDHEN and CDR2 as SYDVKM. The CDR3 has 12 residues. V was shortened by 6 bases and J by 8 bases, with 13 bases between the two germline ends. The CDR3 protein is CASSLRGWGYTS. As DNA, the CDR3 is TGTGCCAGCAGCCTGAGGGGATGGGGCTACACCTCC.

In the case of this clonotype: Lacking the conserved final phenylalanine or tryptophan, this CDR3 likely reflects a read error. The chain has TRBV29-1 and TRBJ2-3; 12 nucleotides align to TRBD2. Germline CDR1 and CDR2: SQVTM and ANQGSEA. The CDR3 sequence is 16 residues long. CDR3: CNVAMTSGRRTDTQYS. CDR3 DNA sequence: TGCAACGTTGCCATGACTAGCGGGAGAAGGACAGATACGCAGTATTCT.

This clonotype has at least ten counts. V usage is TRBV12-5 and J usage is TRBJ2-5; maybe TRBD2 (5 bases). V lost 1 base, J lost 4 bases, and 10 bases lay in between. Germline CDR1 is LGHNT and CDR2 is FRNRAP. There are 14 residues in the CDR3. In DNA, the CDR3 is TGTGCTAGTGGTTTGGATCGGCGGGTAGAGACCCAGTACTTC. Encoded protein: CASGLDRRVETQYF.

To note about this clonotype: Since no conserved phenylalanine or tryptophan closes the CDR3, a read error is the likely cause. The V call is TRBV12-3 or TRBV12-4, the J call TRBJ2-3, with 7 nucleotides matching TRBD2. This CDR3 comprises 15 residues. The CDR3 is CSSTLGGGPADTQYL. The CDR3 DNA reads TGTTCCAGCACTTTGGGGGGAGGGCCTGCAGATACGCAGTATCTT.

By its share, this clonotype is medium-sized. This rearrangement joins TRBV11-1 to TRBJ2-1; unclear D gene. The V gene's germline CDR1 is SGHAT and CDR2 FQDESV (reference sequence). The CDR3 is 16 amino acids. Trimming removed 0 bases at V and 3 bases at J, with 12 bases between. The CDR3 nucleotides read TGTGCCAGCAGCTTAGCTGCGCGCCGGAGCTACAATGAGCAGTTCTTC. Translating gives CASSLAARRSYNEQFF.